By its share, the clone carrying this TCR beta chain is large (0.1 to 1%). Its specificity is not known. The source of the sample is a study of tumor and adjacent non-tumor tissue in lung cancer. As for the study in general: Aged about 30 to 85 years, patients included roughly ten men and 4 to 6 women with stage I to III disease.

This sample's RNA came from whole unsorted tissue. The normal lung tissue was taken more than 3 cm from the tumor edge. Three rounds of nested PCR, following a modified ARM-PCR protocol, produced the TCRbeta library. TCRdb ran MiXCR on the multiplex PCR reads and lists one entry per CDR3 protein. The sample yields 60,000 to 80,000 distinct CDR3 sequences, around 70% seen once. This CDR3 is 12 amino acids long. From germline, CDR1 is DFQATT and CDR2 SNEGSKA (reference sequence). V was cut by 4 bases and J by 5 bases, with 11 bases left in between. Points from the study as a whole: Normal lung showed higher cumulative top 100 clone frequency than tumor.

This chain joins TRBV20-1 and TRBJ2-5; no firm D call. This clonotype originated in a woman aged 50 to 60 with non-small cell lung cancer. Sample: distant non-tumor lung tissue. CDR3 sequence (DNA): TGCAGTGCTAACTCGAACAAGGAGACCCAGTACTTC. Protein product: CSANSNKETQYF.